Reported below is one TCR beta chain. This clonotype was seen repeatedly, ten times or more. The antigen it binds to is not known. Base qualities are missing; no much larger clone stands one base away. This specimen belongs to a study of T-cell memory formation after mild COVID-19 (dated by TCRdb to 2020 to 2022). Some background on the complete study: TCR sequence clusters from the two donors were largely donor specific. In a couple of donors, T-cell clones that expanded and contracted after mild COVID-19 were tracked by sequencing TCRalpha and TCRbeta repertoires over time. The cohort was made up of two young adult volunteers, one female and one male, who were previously healthy.

Sequencing instrument: Illumina NovaSeq 6000. Using 5'RACE with constant-segment primers, TCRalpha and TCRbeta cDNA libraries were constructed, with sample barcodes and unique molecular identifiers added in the process. RNA was extracted from every sample with Trizol reagent. Libraries were amplified in two PCR steps, with a second sample barcode and Illumina TruSeq adapters added in the second step. The libraries were sequenced on an Illumina NovaSeq using 2 x 150 bp paired-end reads. The study's own analysis went as follows. With migec v1.2.7, reads were demultiplexed and then collapsed into UMI-guided consensus sequences. Using mixcr v2.1.11, the UMI consensuses were aligned to TRA and TRB V and J templates and assembled into clonotypes. A clonotype was counted as expanded or contracted only when both edgeR and NoisET called the clonotype significant, with the noise models trained on biological replicates. For edgeR calls, a false discovery rate-adjusted p below 0.01 and a log2 fold-change threshold of 1 were applied. As an exploratory analysis of dynamics, PCA with hierarchical clustering was applied to max-normalized trajectories of the 1000 most abundant clonotypes. Separately sequenced CD4+ and CD8+ repertoires were used to assign the CD4 or CD8 phenotype of responding clones. TCRdb reprocessing: public reads trimmed at Q25 with fastp, clones called with MiXCR, in-frame beta chains kept. Rows with one shared CDR3 protein collapse into an entry with the most common genes and DNA. What appears here as the V and J calls and clone size reflects TCRdb's work, not the paper's. Recorded for this sample are about 390,000 distinct CDR3 sequences; 20% to 25% of them occurred a single time. The ten largest make up around 13% of the sample.

Overall results and qualifications from the work: Only a couple of mild cases were covered by the study, and larger cohorts that include severe cases with pre-infection samples were considered necessary. Clones that contracted from day 15 to 85 showed balanced CD4/CD8 phenotypes, whereas a second wave of clones that expanded from day 15 to 37 leaned towards CD4+. SARS-CoV-2 specificity of the second-wave clones peaking on day 37 was not confirmed. Contracting CD4+ clones were located mainly in the CM and EM memory subsets, whereas CD8+ clones were found to be enriched in EMRA. Some responding clones were found in pre-infection memory, which suggests that pre-existing cross-reactive memory T cells took part in the SARS-CoV-2 response.

Looking up the germline V gene (reference sequence) yields CDR1 SGHNT and CDR2 YYREEE. V gives up 5 bases and J gives up 1 base, and the segment between their germline ends measures 15 bases. The CDR3 starts with the cysteine, ends with the phenylalanine, and has 15 residues. The kept DNA is CDR3 alone, 45 bases in frame from the first base. Ficoll-Paque density gradient centrifugation was used to isolate PBMCs. The sequenced sample consisted of PBMCs or a T cell subset sorted from them (not recorded which). The chain uses TRBV5-4 and TRBJ2-5, with the D gene not confidently named. The sequence was collected from an adult woman who had mild COVID-19 (a few samples of this study predate the infection). The sample titles of this study are shuffled in the database, so cell type and time point are left out; the donor was told from shared clones. In nucleotide form, the sequence is TGTGCCAGCAGGAATGTTGCCGTAAGCCAAGAGACCCAGTACTTC. It translates to CASRNVAVSQETQYF.